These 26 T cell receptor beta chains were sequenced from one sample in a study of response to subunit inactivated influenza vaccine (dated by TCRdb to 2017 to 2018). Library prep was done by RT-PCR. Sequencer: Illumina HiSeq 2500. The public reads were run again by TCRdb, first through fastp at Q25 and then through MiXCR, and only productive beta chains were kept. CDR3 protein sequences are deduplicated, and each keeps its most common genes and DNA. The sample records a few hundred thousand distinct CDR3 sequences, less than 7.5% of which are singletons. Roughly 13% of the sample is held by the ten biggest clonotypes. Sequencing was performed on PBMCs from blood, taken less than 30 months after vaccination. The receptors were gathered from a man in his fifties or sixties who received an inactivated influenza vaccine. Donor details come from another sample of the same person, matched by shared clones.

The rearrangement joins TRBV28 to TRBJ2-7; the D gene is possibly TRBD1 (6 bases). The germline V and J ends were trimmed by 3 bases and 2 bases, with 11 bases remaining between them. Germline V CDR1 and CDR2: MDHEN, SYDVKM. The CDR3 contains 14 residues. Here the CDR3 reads CASSFYRDPYEQYF. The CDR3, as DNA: TGTGCCAGCAGTTTTTACAGGGACCCCTACGAGCAGTACTTC.

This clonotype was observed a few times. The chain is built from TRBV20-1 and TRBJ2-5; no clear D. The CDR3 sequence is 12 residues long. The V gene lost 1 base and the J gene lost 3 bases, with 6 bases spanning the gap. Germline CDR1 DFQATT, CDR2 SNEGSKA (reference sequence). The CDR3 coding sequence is TGCAGTGCTAGAGCCGGAGAAGAGACCCAGTACTTC. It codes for CSARAGEETQYF.

The CDR3 bases are TGTGCCAGCAGCGGCCGGGACAGTTCTGGCGAGCAGTACTTC. It codes for CASSGRDSSGEQYF. This chain connects TRBV9 to TRBJ2-7; 7 nucleotides agree with TRBD1. The junction had 9 bases not matched to a gene; V was cut back by 3 bases and J by 6 bases. The CDR3 runs to 14 residues. The germline V gene has CDR1 SGDLS and CDR2 YYNGEE.

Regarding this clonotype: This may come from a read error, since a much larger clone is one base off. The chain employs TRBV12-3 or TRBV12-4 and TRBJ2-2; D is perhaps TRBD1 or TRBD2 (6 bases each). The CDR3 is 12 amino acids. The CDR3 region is CASKGVPGGLFF. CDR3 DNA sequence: TGTGCCAGCAAGGGGGTCCCCGGGGGGCTGTTTTTT.

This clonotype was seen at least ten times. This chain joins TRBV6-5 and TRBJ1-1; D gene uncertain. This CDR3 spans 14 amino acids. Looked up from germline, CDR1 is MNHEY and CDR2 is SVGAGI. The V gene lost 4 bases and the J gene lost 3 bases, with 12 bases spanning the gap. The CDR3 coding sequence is TGTGCCAGCAGTTCCCCGCTCTTTGACACTGAAGCTTTCTTT. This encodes CASSSPLFDTEAFF.

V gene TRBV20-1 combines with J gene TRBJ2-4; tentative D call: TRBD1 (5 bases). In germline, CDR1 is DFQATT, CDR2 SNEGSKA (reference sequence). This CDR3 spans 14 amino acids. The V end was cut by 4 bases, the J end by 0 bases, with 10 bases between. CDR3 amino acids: CSATGLLAKNIQYF. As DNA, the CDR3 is TGCAGTGCTACAGGGTTACTAGCCAAAAACATTCAGTACTTC.

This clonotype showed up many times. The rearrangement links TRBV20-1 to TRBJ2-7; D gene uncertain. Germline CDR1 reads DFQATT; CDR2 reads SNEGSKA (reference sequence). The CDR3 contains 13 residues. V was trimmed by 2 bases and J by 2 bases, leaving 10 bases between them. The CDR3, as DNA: TGCAGTGCTAGAATATGGGGAACCTACGAGCAGTACTTC. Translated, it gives CSARIWGTYEQYF.

The CDR3 nucleotides are TGTGCCAGCAGGATCACAGGGGAGGGCAATCAGCCCCAGCATTTT. It yields the protein CASRITGEGNQPQHF. The rearrangement links TRBV12-3 or TRBV12-4 to TRBJ1-5; 7 bases agree with TRBD1. J was trimmed by 2 bases and V by 6 bases; bases with no gene match: 7. The CDR3 consists of 15 residues.

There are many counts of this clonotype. The CDR3 loop is CATSGGSRNEQFF. The CDR3 DNA reads as TGTGCCACCTCAGGGGGCAGTCGCAATGAGCAGTTCTTC. The chain has TRBV6-6 and TRBJ2-1, with 8 positions matching TRBD1. The CDR3 extends over 13 amino acids. The V segment lost 10 bases and the J segment 6 bases; nucleotides outside the gene matches: 8. Germline-derived CDR1 and CDR2 are MNHNY and SVGAGI (reference sequence).

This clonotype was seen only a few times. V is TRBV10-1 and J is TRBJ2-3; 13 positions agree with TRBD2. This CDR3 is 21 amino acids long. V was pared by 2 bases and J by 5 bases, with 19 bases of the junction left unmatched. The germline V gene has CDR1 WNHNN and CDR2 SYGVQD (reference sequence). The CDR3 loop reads CASSEPRGLAGRAPSRDTQYF. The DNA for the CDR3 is TGCGCCAGCAGTGAGCCGAGGGGACTAGCGGGGAGGGCGCCTTCAAGAGATACGCAGTATTTT.

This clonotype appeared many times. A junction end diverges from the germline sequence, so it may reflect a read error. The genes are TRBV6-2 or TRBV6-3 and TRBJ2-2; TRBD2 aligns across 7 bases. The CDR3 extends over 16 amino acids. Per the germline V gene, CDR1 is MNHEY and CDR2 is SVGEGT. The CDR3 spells CASSLTGGRNSGELFF. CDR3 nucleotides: TGTGCCAGCAGCCTGACCGGCGGGAGAAACAGCGGGGAGCTGTTTTTT.

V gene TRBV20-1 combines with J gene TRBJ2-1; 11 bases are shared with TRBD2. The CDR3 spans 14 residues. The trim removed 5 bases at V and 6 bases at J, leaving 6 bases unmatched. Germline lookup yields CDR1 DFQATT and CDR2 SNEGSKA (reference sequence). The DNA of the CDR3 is TGCAGTGCTGAGACTAGCGGGATTAGCAATGAGCAGTTCTTC. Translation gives CSAETSGISNEQFF.

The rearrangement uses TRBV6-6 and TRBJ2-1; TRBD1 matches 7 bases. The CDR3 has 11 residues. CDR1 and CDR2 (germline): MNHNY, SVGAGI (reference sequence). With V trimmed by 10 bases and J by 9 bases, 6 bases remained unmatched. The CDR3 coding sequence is TGTGCCACAAAAGGACAGGCTGAGCAGTTCTTC. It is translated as CATKGQAEQFF.

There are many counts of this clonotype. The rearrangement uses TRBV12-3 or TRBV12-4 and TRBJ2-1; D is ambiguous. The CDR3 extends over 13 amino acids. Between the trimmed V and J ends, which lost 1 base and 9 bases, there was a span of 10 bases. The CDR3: CASSLGEGSEQFF. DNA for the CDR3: TGTGCCAGCAGTTTAGGAGAAGGGTCTGAGCAGTTCTTC.

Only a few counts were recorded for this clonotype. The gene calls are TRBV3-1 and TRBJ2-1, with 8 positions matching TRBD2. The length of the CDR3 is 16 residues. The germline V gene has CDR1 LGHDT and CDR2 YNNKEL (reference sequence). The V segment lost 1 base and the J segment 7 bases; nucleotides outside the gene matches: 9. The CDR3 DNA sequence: TGTGCCAGCAGCCAAGGGCCTATGGGCGGGAGGAATGAGCAGTTCTTC. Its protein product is CASSQGPMGGRNEQFF.

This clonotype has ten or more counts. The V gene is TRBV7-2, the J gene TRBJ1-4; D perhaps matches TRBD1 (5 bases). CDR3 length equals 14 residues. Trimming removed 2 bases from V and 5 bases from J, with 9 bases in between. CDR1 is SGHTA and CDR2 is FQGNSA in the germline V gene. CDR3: CASSLSGTNEKLFF. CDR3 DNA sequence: TGTGCCAGCAGCTTAAGCGGGACGAATGAAAAACTGTTTTTT.

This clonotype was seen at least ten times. The CDR3: CSARDPSGGAKAQYF. DNA of the CDR3: TGCAGTGCTAGAGACCCTAGCGGGGGGGCAAAGGCCCAGTACTTC. The J gene is TRBJ2-5, the V gene TRBV20-1; TRBD2 agrees at 12 bases. Germline V CDR1 and CDR2: DFQATT, SNEGSKA (reference sequence). The trim removed 0 bases at V and 9 bases at J, leaving 8 bases unmatched. There are 15 residues in the CDR3.

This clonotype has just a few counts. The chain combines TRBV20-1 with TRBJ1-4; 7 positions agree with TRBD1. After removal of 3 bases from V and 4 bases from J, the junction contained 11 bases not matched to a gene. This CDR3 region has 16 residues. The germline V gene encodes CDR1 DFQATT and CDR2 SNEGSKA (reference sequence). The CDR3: CSARGLSGTDNEKLFF. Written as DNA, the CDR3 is TGCAGTGCTAGGGGTCTCTCTGGGACAGATAATGAAAAACTGTTTTTT.

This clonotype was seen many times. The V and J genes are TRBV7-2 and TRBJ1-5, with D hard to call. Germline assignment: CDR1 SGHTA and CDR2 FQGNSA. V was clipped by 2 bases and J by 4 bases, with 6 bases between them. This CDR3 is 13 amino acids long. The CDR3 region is CASSLKVNQPQHF. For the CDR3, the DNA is TGTGCCAGCAGCTTAAAAGTTAATCAGCCCCAGCATTTT.

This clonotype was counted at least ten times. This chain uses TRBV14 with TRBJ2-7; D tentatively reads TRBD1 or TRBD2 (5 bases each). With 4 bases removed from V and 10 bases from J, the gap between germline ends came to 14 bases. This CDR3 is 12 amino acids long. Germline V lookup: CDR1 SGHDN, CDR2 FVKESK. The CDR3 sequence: CASSLGTAAQYF. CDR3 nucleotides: TGTGCCAGCAGCCTGGGGACGGCGGCCCAGTACTTC.

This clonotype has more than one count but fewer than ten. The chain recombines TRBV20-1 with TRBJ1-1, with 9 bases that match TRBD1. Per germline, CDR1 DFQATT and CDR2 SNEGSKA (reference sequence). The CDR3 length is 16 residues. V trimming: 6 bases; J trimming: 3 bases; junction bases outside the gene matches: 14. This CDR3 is CSALKVGTGTHTEAFF. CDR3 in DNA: TGCAGTGCCCTCAAAGTGGGGACAGGGACCCACACTGAAGCTTTCTTT.

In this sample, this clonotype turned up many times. CDR3 amino acids: CAISDSGTSTDTQYF. Written as DNA, the CDR3 is TGTGCCATCAGTGATTCAGGGACTAGCACAGATACGCAGTATTTT. The rearrangement links TRBV10-3 to TRBJ2-3, with D possibly TRBD2 on 6 matching bases. Germline V gives CDR1 ENHRY, CDR2 SYGVKD. The CDR3 runs to 15 residues. Trimming cost V 3 bases and J 0 bases, with 10 bases left between them.

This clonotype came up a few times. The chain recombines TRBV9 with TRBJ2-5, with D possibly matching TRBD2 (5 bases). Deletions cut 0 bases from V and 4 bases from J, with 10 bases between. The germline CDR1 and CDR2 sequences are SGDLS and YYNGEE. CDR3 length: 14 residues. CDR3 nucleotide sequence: TGTGCCAGCAGCGTAGCCCACCGGGGAGAGACCCAGTACTTC. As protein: CASSVAHRGETQYF. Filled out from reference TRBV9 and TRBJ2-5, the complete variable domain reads DSGVTQTPKHLITATGQRVTLRCSPRSGDLSVYWYQQSLDQGLQFLIQYYNGEERAKGNILERFSAQQFPDLHSELNLSSLELGDSALYFCASSVAHRGETQYFGPGTRLLVL.

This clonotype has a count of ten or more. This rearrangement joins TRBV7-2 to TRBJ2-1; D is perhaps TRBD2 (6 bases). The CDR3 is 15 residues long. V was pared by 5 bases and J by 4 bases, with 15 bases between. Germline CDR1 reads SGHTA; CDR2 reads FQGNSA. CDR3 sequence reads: CASSPLAKRYNEQFF. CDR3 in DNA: TGTGCCAGCAGCCCACTAGCAAAACGTTACAATGAGCAGTTCTTC.

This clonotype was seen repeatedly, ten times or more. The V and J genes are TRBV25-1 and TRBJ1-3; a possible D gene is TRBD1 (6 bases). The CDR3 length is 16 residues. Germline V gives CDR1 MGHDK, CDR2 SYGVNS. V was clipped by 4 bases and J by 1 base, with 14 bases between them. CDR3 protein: CASSAEGGTSGNTIYF. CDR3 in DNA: TGTGCCAGCAGTGCCGAGGGGGGAACTTCTGGAAACACCATATATTTT.

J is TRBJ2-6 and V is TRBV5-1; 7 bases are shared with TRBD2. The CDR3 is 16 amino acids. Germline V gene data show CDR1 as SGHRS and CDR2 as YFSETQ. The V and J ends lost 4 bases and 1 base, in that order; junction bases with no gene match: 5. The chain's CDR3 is CASSPWGGSGANVLTF. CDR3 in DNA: TGCGCCAGCAGCCCCTGGGGGGGTTCTGGGGCCAACGTCCTGACTTTC. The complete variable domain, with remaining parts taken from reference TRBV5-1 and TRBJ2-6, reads KAGVTQTPRYLIKTRGQQVTLSCSPISGHRSVSWYQQTPGQGLQFLFEYFSETQRNKGNFPGRFSGRQFSNSRSEMNVSTLELGDSALYLCASSPWGGSGANVLTFGAGSRLTVL.